This T cell receptor beta chain was profiled in a study of vaccination effects on CD4 cells after COVID-19. Notes on the study in general: Clones arising from infection and from vaccination showed marked clonal contraction late after vaccination.

Per germline, CDR1 SEHNR and CDR2 FQNEAQ (reference sequence). This CDR3 region has 16 residues. V gave up 1 base and J gave up 5 bases, with 17 bases separating them. Expansion with viral peptide pools was applied to antigen-specific CD4+ T cells by the ViraFEST assay prior to sequencing. Subsequent to a culture period of nine to ten days, CD4+ T cells were isolated. The participants, recipients of two vaccine doses, got either BNT162b2 or mRNA-1273. The healthy vaccine recipients, who had no prior SARS-CoV-2 infection, showed negative nucleocapsid antibodies. Assay used: immunoSEQ multiplex PCR; TCRdb lists only in-frame clones, some missing. The data show roughly 71,000 clones, 81% seen once. Turning to this clone: Its antigen is as yet unknown.

This sequence originates from a human donor who received a COVID-19 vaccine. The V and J genes are TRBV7-9 and TRBJ2-5, with D perhaps being TRBD1 or TRBD2 (5 bases each). The specimen was CD4+ T cells from PBMCs cultured with HCoV-229E spike peptides, collected after COVID-19 vaccination. The DNA of the CDR3 is TGTGCCAGCAGCTTAGGTTTCGGGACGTTATCGGAGACCCAGTACTTC. Encoded protein: CASSLGFGTLSETQYF.